This entry concerns a single T cell receptor beta chain. The TCRbeta library incorporated unique molecular identifiers. Using its own MiXCR run on the PCR reads, TCRdb lists one record per CDR3 protein. The sample holds around 580,000 distinct CDR3 sequences, 27% seen once. Germline V gene sequence: CDR1 MGHRA, CDR2 YSYEKL. The V end was cut by 6 bases, the J end by 9 bases, with 21 bases between. This CDR3 has 15 amino acids. This record comes from a study of T-cell reconstitution after alpha-beta-depleted transplantation in children. The sample here was PBMCs, taken before TCRalphabeta/CD19-depleted stem cell transplant. The V call is TRBV4-1, the J call TRBJ1-5; a weak D match, TRBD1 (5 bases). This receptor was taken from a boy younger than two with Wiskott-Aldrich syndrome, due to receive a stem cell transplant. The CDR3 loop reads CASSLRGGLGRPQHF. CDR3 bases: TGCGCCAGCAGTCTTAGGGGAGGGTTGGGGCGGCCCCAGCATTTT.